The text below deals with one T cell receptor (beta chain). Its specificity is unknown. PCR was performed using 60 Vbeta and 13 Jbeta primers. Profiling relied on immunoSEQ multiplex PCR, and the TCRdb table lists in-frame clones only, not all of them. The table shows about 140,000 clones, with approximately 80% occurring only once. The data were obtained in a study of cytomegalovirus exposure and HLA in healthy donors. Study results and limitations: Owing to their indistinguishability, certain V segments, notably TRBV6-2 and TRBV6-3, were excluded.

Trimming stripped 6 bases from V and 0 bases from J, with 14 bases between. The germline V gene encodes CDR1 MNHEY and CDR2 SMNVEV (reference sequence). CDR3 size: 15 residues. This TCR derives from a woman between 45 and 65 years old in good health and CMV-seropositive. The V call is TRBV27, the J call TRBJ1-2, with D possibly matching TRBD1 (5 bases). The source material was PBMCs. CDR3 in amino acids: CASRAGRTTNYGYTF. For the CDR3, the DNA is TGTGCCAGCAGGGCGGGACGGACAACTAACTATGGCTACACCTTC.